The 26 T cell receptor beta chains given below trace back to one sample, sequenced in a study of siplizumab effects on memory and regulatory T cells (dated by TCRdb to between 2018 and 2021). The library was prepared using the immunoSEQ multiplex PCR assay. TCRdb's version of the immuneACCESS table is confined to in-frame rearrangements and falls short of the full clone set. An unresolved V gene accounts for under half of the shortfall where checked; the remainder is of unknown origin. Across this sample there are about 69,000 clones, with around nine tenths seen only once. The top ten clones comprise about 1.5% of the sample. What was sequenced was Tregs sorted from blood. All receptors come from a human donor in good health.

The V gene is TRBV14, the J gene TRBJ2-5, with a tentative D call TRBD1 (7 bases). Trimming pared 5 bases from V and 2 bases from J, leaving 12 bases between. The CDR3 is 14 residues long. Germline V gives CDR1 SGHDN, CDR2 FVKESK. The CDR3 nucleotides read TGTGCCAGCAGCGCGGGACAGACTCAAGAGACCCAGTACTTC. This sequence encodes CASSAGQTQETQYF.

The chain recombines TRBV29-1 with TRBJ1-5; 12 bases map to TRBD1. The CDR3 extends over 14 amino acids. CDR1 is SQVTM and CDR2 is ANQGSEA in the germline V gene. V shed 6 bases and J 7 bases; nucleotides not matched to a gene: 7. The CDR3 here is CSVGGQGAEQPQHF. For the CDR3, the DNA is TGCAGCGTGGGGGGACAGGGGGCGGAACAGCCCCAGCATTTT. Full variable domain (outside the CDR3, taken from reference TRBV29-1 and TRBJ1-5): SAVISQKPSRDICQRGTSLTIQCQVDSQVTMMFWYRQQPGQSLTLIATANQGSEATYESGFVIDKFPISRPNLTFSTLTVSNMSPEDSSIYLCSVGGQGAEQPQHFGDGTRLSIL.

The chain couples TRBV5-1 to TRBJ2-7; the D gene is possibly TRBD2 (6 bases). Per germline, CDR1 SGHRS and CDR2 YFSETQ. V lost 0 bases and J lost 7, with 23 bases in between. The CDR3 extends over 17 amino acids. For the CDR3, the DNA is TGCGCCAGCAGCTTGGATTGGAGCACCGGGGGTCAAAGGGAGCAGTACTTC. Encoded protein: CASSLDWSTGGQREQYF. The full variable domain, rest sourced from reference TRBV5-1 and TRBJ2-7, is KAGVTQTPRYLIKTRGQQVTLSCSPISGHRSVSWYQQTPGQGLQFLFEYFSETQRNKGNFPGRFSGRQFSNSRSEMNVSTLELGDSALYLCASSLDWSTGGQREQYFGPGTRLTVT.

This sequence joins TRBV11-3 and TRBJ2-1; 9 nucleotides line up with TRBD1. V shed 5 bases and J 6 bases; nucleotides not matched to a gene: 8. The germline CDR1 and CDR2 sequences are SGHNT and YENEEA. The CDR3 loop spans 15 amino acids. The CDR3 DNA sequence: TGTGCCAGCAGCAAAACGGGACAGGGCGGCAATGAGCAGTTCTTC. Translated, it gives CASSKTGQGGNEQFF.

The gene calls are TRBV6-5 and TRBJ1-1, with a weak D call TRBD1 (6 bases). The CDR3 runs 15 residues. The ends were cut back, 5 bases at V and 10 bases at J, with 23 bases in the middle. CDR1 MNHEY and CDR2 SVGAGI come from the germline V gene. The CDR3 region is CASSRGKGSPRGAFF. DNA of the CDR3: TGTGCCAGCAGTAGGGGAAAGGGAAGCCCCAGGGGAGCTTTCTTT.

This chain joins TRBV29-1 and TRBJ1-1; D unclear. V was clipped by 5 bases and J by 7 bases, with 20 bases between them. CDR3 length: 14 residues. The germline V gene encodes CDR1 SQVTM and CDR2 ANQGSEA. CDR3 in DNA: TGCAGCGTTCTGCCCCTCGGACCGGCGGATGAAGCTTTCTTT. Translation gives CSVLPLGPADEAFF. Based on the CDR3 plus reference TRBV29-1 and TRBJ1-1, the full variable domain is SAVISQKPSRDICQRGTSLTIQCQVDSQVTMMFWYRQQPGQSLTLIATANQGSEATYESGFVIDKFPISRPNLTFSTLTVSNMSPEDSSIYLCSVLPLGPADEAFFGQGTRLTVV.

The V gene is TRBV6-5, the J gene TRBJ1-5; unclear D gene. Germline V gene lookup returns CDR1 MNHEY and CDR2 SVGAGI. The CDR3 runs 14 residues. V was shortened by 0 bases and J by 2 bases, with 5 bases between the two germline ends. CDR3 in amino acids: CASSYSRGNQPQHF. The DNA for the CDR3 is TGTGCCAGCAGTTACTCCCGGGGCAATCAGCCCCAGCATTTT.

V is TRBV18 and J is TRBJ1-1; no clear D. Germline V gene sequence: CDR1 KGHSH, CDR2 LQKENI. With 1 base removed from V and 0 bases from J, the gap between germline ends came to 3 bases. CDR3 size: 13 residues. As DNA, the CDR3 is TGTGCCAGCTCACCACGGGTGAACACTGAAGCTTTCTTT. Its protein is CASSPRVNTEAFF.

The V call is TRBV5-4, the J call TRBJ1-2, with no clear D. The CDR3 length is 15 residues. The V gene lost 0 bases and the J gene lost 3 bases, with 12 bases spanning the gap. Germline assignment: CDR1 SGHNT and CDR2 YYREEE (reference sequence). CDR3 residues: CASSLAKATYYGYTF. The CDR3, as DNA: TGTGCCAGCAGCTTGGCCAAGGCGACGTACTATGGCTACACCTTC.

V gene TRBV14 combines with J gene TRBJ1-2; no definite D call. CDR3 length equals 14 residues. V lost 4 bases and J lost 2, with 11 bases in between. The germline CDR1 and CDR2 sequences are SGHDN and FVKESK. The CDR3 loop is CASSPYRLNYGYTF. CDR3 coding DNA: TGTGCCAGCAGCCCCTACCGCCTAAACTATGGCTACACCTTC.

CDR3: CSVTLVASGSYEQFF. The CDR3 DNA sequence: TGCAGCGTTACCCTCGTTGCTAGCGGGAGCTATGAGCAGTTCTTC. This chain connects TRBV29-1 to TRBJ2-1; 10 bases are a match to TRBD2. Germline loops: CDR1 SQVTM, CDR2 ANQGSEA. V lost 5 bases and J lost 8; bases outside the gene matches: 12. The CDR3 is 15 residues long.

V gene TRBV19 combines with J gene TRBJ2-7; D is undetermined. The CDR3 sequence is 14 residues long. V was shortened by 3 bases and J by 0 bases, with 9 bases between the two germline ends. CDR1 LNHDA and CDR2 SQIVND come from the germline V gene (reference sequence). The CDR3 sequence is CASSIGGSSYEQYF. CDR3 in DNA: TGTGCCAGTAGTATCGGTGGTAGCTCCTACGAGCAGTACTTC.

This rearrangement joins TRBV7-3 to TRBJ1-1; 9 bases agree with TRBD1. Germline CDR1 is SGHTA and CDR2 is FQGTGA. V lost 2 bases, J lost 3 bases, and 4 bases stayed unmatched. The CDR3 covers 15 residues. CDR3 amino acids: CASSLLGQGDTEAFF. The CDR3 region has the DNA TGTGCCAGCAGCTTATTGGGACAGGGTGACACTGAAGCTTTCTTT. Filled out from reference TRBV7-3 and TRBJ1-1, the complete variable domain reads GAGVSQTPSNKVTEKGKYVELRCDPISGHTALYWYRQSLGQGPEFLIYFQGTGAADDSGLPNDRFFAVRPEGSVSTLKIQRTERGDSAVYLCASSLLGQGDTEAFFGQGTRLTVV.

The chain combines TRBV5-1 with TRBJ2-3; D gene uncertain. V was clipped by 0 bases and J by 5 bases, with 1 base between them. This CDR3 is 11 amino acids long. Germline V lookup: CDR1 SGHRS, CDR2 YFSETQ. The chain's CDR3 is CASSLEDTQYF. The CDR3 DNA reads TGCGCCAGCAGCTTGGAAGATACGCAGTATTTT.

This clone was seen more than once but under ten times. The chain links TRBV25-1 to TRBJ1-1, with TRBD1 as a possible D gene (5 bases). CDR3 length: 13 residues. From germline, CDR1 is MGHDK and CDR2 SYGVNS. V lost 1 base and J lost 7, with 10 bases in between. The CDR3 is CASSEWGTVEAFF. CDR3 nucleotide sequence: TGTGCCAGCAGTGAATGGGGGACGGTTGAAGCTTTCTTT.

The J gene is TRBJ2-7, the V gene TRBV10-3, with D possibly being TRBD1 or TRBD2 (7 bases each). This CDR3 contains 14 residues. V lost 6 bases and J 7 bases, leaving 19 bases between the germline ends. Germline V gene lookup returns CDR1 ENHRY and CDR2 SYGVKD. As DNA, the CDR3 is TGTGCCATCAGATCCCAGGGGGGGATCGGTGAGCAGTACTTC. As protein: CAIRSQGGIGEQYF.

This chain uses TRBV5-6 with TRBJ2-5; D is unclear. Germline CDR1 reads SGHDT; CDR2 reads YYEEEE. The CDR3 consists of 11 residues. V lost 4 bases and J 2 bases, leaving 3 bases between the germline ends. CDR3 DNA sequence: TGTGCCAGCAGCATACAAGAGACCCAGTACTTC. Its protein product is CASSIQETQYF. Looking up the rest from reference TRBV5-6 and TRBJ2-5 gives the full variable domain: DAGVTQSPTHLIKTRGQQVTLRCSPKSGHDTVSWYQQALGQGPQFIFQYYEEEERQRGNFPDRFSGHQFPNYSSELNVNALLLGDSALYLCASSIQETQYFGPGTRLLVL.

This clone was observed a handful of times. The V gene is TRBV6-5, the J gene TRBJ1-2, with a possible D match to TRBD1 (6 bases). Germline lookup yields CDR1 MNHEY and CDR2 SVGAGI. The V end lost 2 bases, the J end lost 2 bases, and 6 bases lay between the germline ends. The CDR3 spans 13 residues. This CDR3 reads CASSYTGNYGYTF. CDR3 bases: TGTGCCAGCAGTTACACAGGGAACTATGGCTACACCTTC.

DNA for the CDR3: TGTGCCAGCAGCTTACAAATGGGAGTCGACTACGAGCAGTACTTC. It specifies CASSLQMGVDYEQYF. The chain couples TRBV11-1 to TRBJ2-7, with D possibly matching TRBD2 (5 bases). V lost 2 bases and J 3 bases, leaving 14 bases between the germline ends. This CDR3 comprises 15 residues. Germline V CDR1 and CDR2: SGHAT, FQDESV (reference sequence).

V and J are TRBV4-2 and TRBJ2-1; no definite D call. Germline V gene lookup returns CDR1 LGHNA and CDR2 YNFKEQ. The V gene lost 1 base and the J gene lost 8 bases, with 3 bases spanning the gap. The CDR3 is 11 amino acids. The CDR3 nucleotides read TGTGCCAGCAGCCAAGCGCATGAGCAGTTCTTC. Its protein is CASSQAHEQFF.

CDR3 in DNA: TGTGCCTGGAGCCCCGGGTGGGGAGCCAAAAACATTCAGTACTTC. Translating it yields CAWSPGWGAKNIQYF. The chain recombines TRBV30 with TRBJ2-4; D ambiguous. Per the germline V gene, CDR1 is GTSNPN and CDR2 is SVGIG (reference sequence). Trimming pared 3 bases from V and 0 bases from J, leaving 12 bases between. This CDR3 spans 15 amino acids.

This sequence joins TRBV11-3 and TRBJ2-7; possibly TRBD2 for D (6 bases). Germline lookup yields CDR1 SGHNT and CDR2 YENEEA. The CDR3 is 15 amino acids. Trimming cost V 5 bases and J 10 bases, with 24 bases left between them. The CDR3 region is CASSPRDLTARGQYF. Written as DNA, the CDR3 is TGTGCCAGCAGCCCCAGAGATTTGACGGCGCGGGGACAGTACTTC.

This sequence joins TRBV5-1 and TRBJ2-7; no firm D call. Germline CDR1 is SGHRS and CDR2 is YFSETQ. The CDR3 consists of 13 residues. Trimming pared 2 bases from V and 0 bases from J, leaving 6 bases between. CDR3 loop: CASSFANSYEQYF. The CDR3 nucleotides are TGCGCCAGCAGCTTCGCTAACTCCTACGAGCAGTACTTC.

This clone was seen a handful of times. V is TRBV11-3 and J is TRBJ2-7; 8 bases map to TRBD1. Germline CDR1 SGHNT, CDR2 YENEEA. V shed 3 bases and J 3 bases; nucleotides not matched to a gene: 1. The CDR3 is 13 residues long. The CDR3 here is CASSFTGGYEQYF. In DNA, the CDR3 is TGTGCCAGCAGCTTTACAGGGGGCTACGAGCAGTACTTC.

The CDR3 bases are TGCGCCAGCAGCCCGTCGACGGAAGATGAAAAACTGTTTTTT. This sequence encodes CASSPSTEDEKLFF. The chain carries TRBV5-1 and TRBJ1-4; no definite D call. Germline V gene sequence: CDR1 SGHRS, CDR2 YFSETQ. This CDR3 is 14 amino acids long. Deletions cut 4 bases from V and 6 bases from J, with 13 bases between.

This clone came up once. The rearrangement uses TRBV19 and TRBJ2-2, with D tentatively TRBD2 (6 bases). This CDR3 region has 14 residues. V lost 8 bases to trimming and J lost 5 bases, with 15 bases between them. Germline V gene data show CDR1 as LNHDA and CDR2 as SQIVND (reference sequence). CDR3 sequence reads: CASRAGAGTGELFF. As DNA, the CDR3 is TGTGCCAGTCGAGCGGGCGCGGGAACCGGGGAGCTGTTTTTT.